This T cell receptor beta chain was recovered during a study of T cell responses to AZD1222 COVID-19 vaccine. General study points: Only five or six AZD1222 recipients were seropositive at baseline. Repertoire collection took place solely once the T cell response had peaked. Along spike, vaccine-associated CD4 TCRs were found throughout, with dominance at 160-218 and 743-854.

Sequenced by immunoSEQ multiplex PCR; TCRdb stores in-frame clones only, minus some. The profile shows about 180,000 clones, roughly 88% of them singletons. Of note for this clone: Its antigen remains unidentified.

CDR1 LNHDA and CDR2 SQIVND come from the germline V gene (reference sequence). The CDR3 contains 15 residues. Trimming shortened V by 1 base and J by 3 bases, and 12 bases separated the two germline ends. The input for sequencing was peripheral blood, taken on day 0 of AZD1222 vaccination. The sequence was collected from an adult in good health. The chain carries TRBV19 and TRBJ1-1; possible D gene TRBD1, 6 bases. As DNA, the CDR3 is TGTGCCAGTAGTATAGTTAGGACAGCCTACACTGAAGCTTTCTTT. Residues: CASSIVRTAYTEAFF.